The entry that follows covers one T cell receptor beta chain sequence. The data derive from a study of blood T cell repertoires in COVID-19. Whole-study context: Sites in the United States, Italy and Spain provided acute and convalescent COVID-19 samples. PBMCs, B-cell-depleted T cells, or T cells provided the cDNA or gDNA that made up the material.

Methods used by the authors: Researchers report that nucleated cell counts were estimated from reference gene primer amplification. Sequencing was performed with immunoSEQ multiplex PCR; in TCRdb, only in-frame clones are kept and a portion is missing. The V and J calls and clone size are taken from that table; D and trimming were inferred from the DNA. Altogether 65,000 to 90,000 clones are present, approximately 88% being singletons, with the ten largest covering around 7.3%. Germline lookup yields CDR1 DFQATT and CDR2 SNEGSKA (reference sequence). Trimming removed 3 bases from V and 4 bases from J; junction bases left unmatched: 11. CDR3 size: 16 residues.

The sample was peripheral blood. This TCR derives from a woman of 80 years or more with acute or convalescent COVID-19. The chain has TRBV20-1 and TRBJ2-1; 8 bases are a match to TRBD2. The CDR3 DNA is TGCAGTGCTAGTAGGAGCGGGGGAGGGAGATACAATGAGCAGTTCTTC. Its protein is CSASRSGGGRYNEQFF.